This TCR beta chain was obtained from a study of early T cells in non-severe SARS-CoV-2 infection. TCRdb itself ran the 5' RACE reads through MiXCR, one entry per CDR3 protein. This table has around 44,000 distinct CDR3 sequences, roughly 9.8% appearing once. In this sample, this clonotype turned up many times. The origin of this receptor is an adult who was a healthcare worker with PCR-confirmed SARS-CoV-2 infection or an uninfected control (not recorded which). The source material was whole blood.

DNA for the CDR3: TGTGCCAGCTCACCACGGATCTCCTACGAGCAGTACTTC. Encoded protein: CASSPRISYEQYF. This rearrangement joins TRBV18 to TRBJ2-7; D ambiguous. Germline values: CDR1 KGHSH, CDR2 LQKENI. The CDR3 length is 13 residues. The V and J ends lost 1 base and 0 bases respectively, with 4 bases between them.